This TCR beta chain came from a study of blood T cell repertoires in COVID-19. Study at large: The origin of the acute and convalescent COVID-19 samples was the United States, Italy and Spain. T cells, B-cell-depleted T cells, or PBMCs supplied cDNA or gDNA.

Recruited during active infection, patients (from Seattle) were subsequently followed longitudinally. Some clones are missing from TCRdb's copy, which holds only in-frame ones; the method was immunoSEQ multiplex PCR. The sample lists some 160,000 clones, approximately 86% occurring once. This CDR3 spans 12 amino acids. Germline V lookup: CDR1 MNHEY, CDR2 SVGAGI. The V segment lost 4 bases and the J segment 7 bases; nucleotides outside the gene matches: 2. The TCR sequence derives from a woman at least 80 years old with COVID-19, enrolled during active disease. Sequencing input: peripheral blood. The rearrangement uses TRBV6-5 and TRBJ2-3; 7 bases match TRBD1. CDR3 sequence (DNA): TGTGCCAGCAGTTCCAGGGGGAATACGCAGTATTTT. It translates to CASSSRGNTQYF.